These 3 T cell receptor beta chains share one sample of origin, sequenced in a study of T cell responses to AZD1222 COVID-19 vaccine. The assay was immunoSEQ multiplex PCR, and TCRdb's table has in-frame clones only and misses some. The table shows roughly 120,000 clones, with approximately 88% occurring only once. The source was peripheral blood, collected 28 days after the second AZD1222 dose. Receptors were obtained from an adult who received the AZD1222 COVID-19 vaccine.

This clone was seen just once. The chain is built from TRBV23-1 and TRBJ1-1, with 7 bases aligning to TRBD1. TRBV23-1 is reported as an ORF; its role is uncertain. This CDR3 is built from 15 residues. V lost 1 base to trimming and J lost 1 base; unmatched junction nucleotides: 3. The CDR3 is CASSQCDRENTEAFF. Here the CDR3 DNA reads TGCGCCAGCAGTCAATGTGACAGGGAGAACACTGAAGCTTTCTTT.

The chain recombines TRBV7-8 with TRBJ1-4, with TRBD1 matching over 10 bases. The V gene end was trimmed by 5 bases and the J gene end by 5 bases; junction bases not matched to a gene: 2. This CDR3 spans 14 amino acids. The germline gives CDR1 SGHVS, CDR2 FQNEAQ. The CDR3 bases are TGTGCCAGCAGCCCGGGACAGGGGAATGAAAAACTGTTTTTT. It is translated as CASSPGQGNEKLFF.

This chain connects TRBV6-2 or TRBV6-3 to TRBJ1-1; TRBD1 might be the D (5 bases). V lost 3 bases and J 5 bases, leaving 13 bases between the germline ends. CDR3 length equals 14 residues. Per germline, CDR1 MNHEY and CDR2 SVGEGT. The CDR3 DNA reads TGTGCCAGCAGTTATTCAGGGTATCGGACTGAAGCTTTCTTT. This gives the protein CASSYSGYRTEAFF.